Listed below are T cell receptor beta chains from one sample, sequenced in a study of T cells after yellow fever vaccination. TCRdb fed the 5' RACE reads into MiXCR, producing one record per CDR3 protein. Of over 300,000 distinct CDR3 sequences detected, around 4% appear once; the ten largest clones hold 23%. The sample in question was PBMCs, obtained on the day of the yellow fever booster vaccination. Receptors were obtained from a man between 18 and 29 years old who received the YFV17D yellow fever vaccine. Both conserved end residues are part of each CDR3. The order of the fields is D gene, clone size, V gene, J gene, CDR3 DNA, CDR3 protein. A D gene is named only where the DNA matches it firmly. A row's size may be missing; if present it is once, few, many or a size class.

NA	many	TRBV4-3	TRBJ1-2	TGCGCCAGCAGCCAACTAGACAGCGCCCCCGGGGGCTACACCTTC	CASSQLDSAPGGYTF
TRBD2	many	TRBV6-4	TRBJ2-3	TGTGCCAGCAGTGAGTCTAGCGGGGGGCCCACAGATACGCAGTATTTT	CASSESSGGPTDTQYF
TRBD1	many	TRBV7-2	TRBJ2-2	TGTGCCAGCAGCTCGAGACAGGGCGGGCCCGGGGAGCTGTTTTTT	CASSSRQGGPGELFF
NA	NA	TRBV7-3	TRBJ2-7	TGTGCCAGCAGCTTAGACGGGGTCCCGGGCCACGAGCAGTACTTC	CASSLDGVPGHEQYF
TRBD2	few	TRBV14	TRBJ2-1	TGTGCCAGCAGCCACGCTAGCGGGGGTATTTCCTACAATGAGCAGTTCTTC	CASSHASGGISYNEQFF
TRBD1	many	TRBV7-3	TRBJ2-1	TGTGCCAGCAGCTTAACGTCCCTGAGGACAGGGAAAGGTGAGCAGTTCTTC	CASSLTSLRTGKGEQFF
NA	many	TRBV5-1	TRBJ2-5	TGCGCCAGCAGCTTGCGGACTTCCCAGGGGGAGACCCAGTACTTC	CASSLRTSQGETQYF
TRBD1	many	TRBV27	TRBJ2-3	TGTGCCAGCAGTCCATGGACAGGGGAACCAGATACGCAGTATTTT	CASSPWTGEPDTQYF
TRBD1	many	TRBV10-3	TRBJ2-2	TGTGCCATCAGAAGACAGGGTGCCACCGGGGAGCTGTTTTTT	CAIRRQGATGELFF
TRBD1	NA	TRBV19	TRBJ1-5	TGTGCCACCCAACCCAGGACAGGGGGAAAAGGTCAGCCCCAGCATTTT	CATQPRTGGKGQPQHF
NA	NA	TRBV4-1	TRBJ1-1	TGCGCCAGCAGCCAAGCCAGATTATGGGGGAACACTGAAGCTTTCTTT	CASSQARLWGNTEAFF
NA	few	TRBV11-2	TRBJ1-2	TGTGCCAGCAGCTCAGGGTCCCGTAACTATGGCTACACCTTC	CASSSGSRNYGYTF
TRBD2	few	TRBV6-6	TRBJ2-7	TGTGCCAGCAGTTACGTAGCGGGGGCCCCCAAGGACTTC	CASSYVAGAPKDF
NA	many	TRBV18	TRBJ2-5	TGTGCCAGCTCACCGCAGACAAGGCAAGAGACCCAGTACTTC	CASSPQTRQETQYF
NA	many	TRBV24-1	TRBJ2-1	TGTGCCACCAGTGAAGATAAGATTAGCGGAGCCTACAATGAGCAGTTCTTC	CATSEDKISGAYNEQFF
NA	many	TRBV9	TRBJ1-6	TGTGCCAGCAGCTACGGTATCAGGTCACCCCTCCACTTT	CASSYGIRSPLHF
NA	NA	TRBV20-1	TRBJ2-5	TGCAGTGCTAGATTCGGGGTTCTAGAGACCCAGTACTTC	CSARFGVLETQYF
NA	few	TRBV20-1	TRBJ1-1	TGCAGTGCTGGGGGACACCCTGAAGCTTTCTTT	CSAGGHPEAFF
TRBD2	many	TRBV7-8	TRBJ2-5	TGTGCCAGCAGCTTGACTAGCGGGGAAGAGACCCAGTACTTC	CASSLTSGEETQYF
NA	many	TRBV11-2	TRBJ2-3	TGTGCCAGCAGCTCCTATACGCAGTATTTT	CASSSYTQYF
TRBD1	many	TRBV19	TRBJ1-2	TGTGCCTCACGGACAGGGCGACCTTATTATGGCTACACCTTC	CASRTGRPYYGYTF
NA	NA	TRBV15	TRBJ2-6	TGTGCCACCAGCAGAGAGGACTCAGGGGCCAACGTCCTGACTTTC	CATSREDSGANVLTF
NA	many	TRBV19	TRBJ2-7	TGTGCCAGCGCTATGCTAGGATCCTACGAGCAGTACTTC	CASAMLGSYEQYF
TRBD2	NA	TRBV4-2	TRBJ2-2	TGTGCCAGCAGCCAGCGACTAGCGGGGGGGCCCGGGGAGCTGTTTTTT	CASSQRLAGGPGELFF
NA	few	TRBV5-4	TRBJ2-1	TGTGCCAGCAGCTTGACTGACTCTTCCTACAATGAGCAGTTCTTC	CASSLTDSSYNEQFF
NA	many	TRBV29-1	TRBJ2-1	TGCAGCGTTGAACACACGTTCTTC	CSVEHTFF
NA	many	TRBV5-6	TRBJ1-2	TGTGCCAGCAGATTTACAGGGAGCTATGGCTACACCTTC	CASRFTGSYGYTF
TRBD2	many	TRBV24-1	TRBJ2-5	TGTGCCACGGGGACTAGCGGGGGAGAGACCCAGTACTTC	CATGTSGGETQYF
NA	many	TRBV4-3	TRBJ2-3	TGCGCCAGCAGCCAAGATAGCACGGGCCCAGATACGCAGTATTTT	CASSQDSTGPDTQYF
NA	few	TRBV4-1	TRBJ1-3	TGCGCCAGCAGCCAAAAAAGTTCTGGAAACACCATATATTTT	CASSQKSSGNTIYF
NA	few	TRBV13	TRBJ2-5	TGTGCCAGCAGCTTAGCGTGGGGGCCGGACCAAGAGACCCAGTACTTC	CASSLAWGPDQETQYF
NA	many	TRBV7-3	TRBJ2-5	TGTGCCAGCAGCTTCGGGGCGGGAGAGACCCAGTACTTC	CASSFGAGETQYF
TRBD1	many	TRBV5-1	TRBJ2-1	TGCGCCAGCAGCCCCGGGACAGCTTTCAATGAGCAGTTCTTC	CASSPGTAFNEQFF
NA	few	TRBV5-8	TRBJ1-5	TGTGCCAGCAGACCTTATAGCAATCAGCCCCAGCATTTT	CASRPYSNQPQHF
NA	many	TRBV5-1	TRBJ2-7	TGCGCCAGCAGCTTGGCTGAGGGGGTTCACTACGAGCAGTACTTC	CASSLAEGVHYEQYF
NA	NA	TRBV19	TRBJ1-2	TGTGCCAGTAGACAGGCCCGGGATGGAGGCTACACCTTC	CASRQARDGGYTF
NA	many	TRBV6-5	TRBJ1-3	TGTGCCAGCAGTTCTCCAGGGGGAAACACCATATATTTT	CASSSPGGNTIYF
TRBD2	many	TRBV6-5	TRBJ2-3	TGTGCCAGCAGCCCGCGCCAACTAGCGGGGGGGCCCTCAGATACGCAGTATTTT	CASSPRQLAGGPSDTQYF
NA	NA	TRBV19	TRBJ2-5	TGTGCCAGTAGTATTGGAAGGGCGTCGGAGACCCAGTACTTC	CASSIGRASETQYF
TRBD1	many	TRBV5-1	TRBJ1-6	TGCGCCAGCAGCGAACCCCGGACAGGGGAATATAATTCACCCCTCCACTTT	CASSEPRTGEYNSPLHF
NA	many	TRBV10-2	TRBJ1-2	TGCGCCAGCGTAGTAGGGCCCAACTATGGCTACACCTTC	CASVVGPNYGYTF
NA	NA	TRBV7-9	TRBJ1-6	TGTGCCAGCGGGGACCTTGATAATTCACCCCTCCACTTT	CASGDLDNSPLHF
TRBD1	few	TRBV14	TRBJ2-7	TGTGCCAGCAGCCAAGATCGCCTAACGGACAGGTCTGGGGAGCAGTACTTC	CASSQDRLTDRSGEQYF
NA	many	TRBV14	TRBJ2-2	TGTGCCAGCAGGCCACAGGGTCCCGGGGAGCTGTTTTTT	CASRPQGPGELFF
TRBD1	many	TRBV4-3	TRBJ2-5	TGCGCCAGCAGCCAAGCCGGGCGGGACAGGAATTTCGGATCCTCGGATTACCAAGAGACCCAGTACTTC	CASSQAGRDRNFGSSDYQETQYF
NA	many	TRBV12-5	TRBJ1-1	TGTGCTAGTGCCTATGGGAGTAGAGGGACTGAAGCTTTCTTT	CASAYGSRGTEAFF
NA	few	TRBV6-1	TRBJ2-2	TGTGCCAGCAGGTTGGACACGAACACCGGGGAGCTGTTTTTT	CASRLDTNTGELFF
NA	many	TRBV7-3	TRBJ1-2	TGTGCCAGCAGCCAGGCCGAGGGCTATGGCTACACCTTC	CASSQAEGYGYTF